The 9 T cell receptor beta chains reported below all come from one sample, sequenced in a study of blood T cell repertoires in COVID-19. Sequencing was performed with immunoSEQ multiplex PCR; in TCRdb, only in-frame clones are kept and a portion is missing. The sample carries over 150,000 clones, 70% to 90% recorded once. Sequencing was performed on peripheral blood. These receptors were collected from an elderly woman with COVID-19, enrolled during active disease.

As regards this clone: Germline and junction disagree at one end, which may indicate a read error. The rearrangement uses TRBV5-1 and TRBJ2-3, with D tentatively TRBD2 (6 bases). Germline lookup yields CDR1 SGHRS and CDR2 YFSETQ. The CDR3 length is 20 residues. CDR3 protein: CARSSRGGGPGKDFTDTQYF. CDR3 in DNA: TGCGCCAGGAGCTCACGGGGAGGTGGGCCCGGTAAGGACTTCACAGATACGCAGTATTTT.

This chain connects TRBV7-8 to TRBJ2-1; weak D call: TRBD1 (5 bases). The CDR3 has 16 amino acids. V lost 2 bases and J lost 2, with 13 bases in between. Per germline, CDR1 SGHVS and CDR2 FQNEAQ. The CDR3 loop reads CASSLIAQGTYNEQFF. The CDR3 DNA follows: TGTGCCAGCAGCTTAATCGCGCAGGGAACCTACAATGAGCAGTTCTTC.

CDR3 loop: CASSLWGGTTEQFF. Here the CDR3 DNA reads TGTGCCAGCAGTTTATGGGGTGGCACTACGGAGCAGTTCTTC. The chain is built from TRBV28 and TRBJ2-1, with no clear D. V lost 0 bases to trimming and J lost 10 bases, with 13 bases between them. The V gene's germline CDR1 is MDHEN and CDR2 SYDVKM. This CDR3 has 14 residues.

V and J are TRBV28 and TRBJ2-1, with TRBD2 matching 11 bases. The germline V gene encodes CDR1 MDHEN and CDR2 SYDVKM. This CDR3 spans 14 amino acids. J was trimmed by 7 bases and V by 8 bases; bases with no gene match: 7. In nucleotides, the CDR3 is TGTGCCAGCTACCAAGGGACTAGCGGTAATGAGCAGTTCTTC. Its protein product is CASYQGTSGNEQFF.

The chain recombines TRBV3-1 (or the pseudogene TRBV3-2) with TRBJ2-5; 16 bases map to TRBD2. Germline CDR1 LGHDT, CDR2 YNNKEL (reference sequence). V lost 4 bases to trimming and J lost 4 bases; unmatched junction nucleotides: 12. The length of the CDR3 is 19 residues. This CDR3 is CASSPFGTSGGVVGETQYF. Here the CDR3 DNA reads TGTGCCAGCAGCCCATTCGGGACTAGCGGGGGGGTGGTGGGAGAGACCCAGTACTTC.

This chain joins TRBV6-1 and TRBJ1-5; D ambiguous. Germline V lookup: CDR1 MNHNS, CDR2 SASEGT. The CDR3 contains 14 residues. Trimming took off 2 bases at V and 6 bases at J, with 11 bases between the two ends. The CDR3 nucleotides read TGTGCCAGCAGTGAATCCCGATGGCTTCAGCCCCAGCATTTT. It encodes CASSESRWLQPQHF.

This chain's CDR3 is CASSQGRGTEAFF. CDR3 sequence (DNA): TGTGCCAGTAGTCAGGGCAGGGGCACTGAAGCTTTCTTT. The gene calls are TRBV19 and TRBJ1-1; maybe TRBD1 (6 bases). CDR1 and CDR2 (germline): LNHDA, SQIVND (reference sequence). Trimming took off 5 bases at V and 4 bases at J, with 11 bases between the two ends. The CDR3 contains 13 residues. The full variable domain, in which reference TRBV19 and TRBJ1-1 provide the parts outside the CDR3, is DGGITQSPKYLFRKEGQNVTLSCEQNLNHDAMYWYRQDPGQGLRLIYYSQIVNDFQKGDIAEGYSVSREKKESFPLTVTSAQKNPTAFYLCASSQGRGTEAFFGQGTRLTVV.

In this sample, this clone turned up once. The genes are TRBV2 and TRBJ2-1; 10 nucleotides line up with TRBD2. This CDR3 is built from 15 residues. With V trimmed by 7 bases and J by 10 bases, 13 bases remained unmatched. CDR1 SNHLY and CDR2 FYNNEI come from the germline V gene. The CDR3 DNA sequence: TGTGCCAGCACCAGACTAGCGGGTGGGTTCGGGGAGCAGTTCTTC. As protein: CASTRLAGGFGEQFF.

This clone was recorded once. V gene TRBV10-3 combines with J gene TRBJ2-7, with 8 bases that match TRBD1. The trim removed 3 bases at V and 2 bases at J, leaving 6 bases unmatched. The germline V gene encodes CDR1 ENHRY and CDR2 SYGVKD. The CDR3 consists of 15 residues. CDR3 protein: CAISDGQGNPYEQYF. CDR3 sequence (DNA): TGTGCCATCAGTGACGGACAGGGCAATCCCTACGAGCAGTACTTC.